This T cell receptor beta chain was captured in a study of pediatric ulcerative colitis. Looking at the study overall: Ulcerative colitis patients had pancolitis or left-sided colitis, with confirming histology. Study results and caveats: All ulcerative colitis patients, but no controls, carried two rectal clonotypes.

Notes on this clone: Its specificity is not known.

Before the diagnostic colonoscopy, ulcerative colitis patients were free of immunosuppressive medication. V dropped 7 bases and J dropped 6; count of bases not matched to a gene: 16. Germline V CDR1 and CDR2: SNHLY, FYNNEI. CDR3 size: 18 residues. Produced via immunoSEQ multiplex PCR; TCRdb's table is partial and in-frame only. Altogether approximately 32,000 clones are present, roughly 78% being singletons, with the ten largest covering 3.5% to 4.5%. Sequencing was performed on blood. The receptor comes from a boy aged 5-17 years with severe ulcerative colitis. The chain uses TRBV2 and TRBJ2-3, with 13 bases identical to TRBD2. The CDR3 DNA sequence: TGTGCCAGCACAGGGACTAGCGGGGTCCTGGGGACCCGGGATACGCAGTATTTT. Protein product: CASTGTSGVLGTRDTQYF.